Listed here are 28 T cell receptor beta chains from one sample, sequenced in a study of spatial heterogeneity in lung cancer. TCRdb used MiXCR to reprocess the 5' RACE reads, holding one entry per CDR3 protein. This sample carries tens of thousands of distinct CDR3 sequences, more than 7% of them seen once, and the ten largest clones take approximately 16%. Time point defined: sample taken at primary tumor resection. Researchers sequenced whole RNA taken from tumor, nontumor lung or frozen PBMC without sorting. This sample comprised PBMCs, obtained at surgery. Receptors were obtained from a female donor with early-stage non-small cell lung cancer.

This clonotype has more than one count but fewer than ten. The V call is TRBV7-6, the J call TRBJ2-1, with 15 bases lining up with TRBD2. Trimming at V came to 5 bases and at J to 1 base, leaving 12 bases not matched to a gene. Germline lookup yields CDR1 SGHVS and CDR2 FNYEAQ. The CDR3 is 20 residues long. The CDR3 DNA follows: TGTGCCAGCAGCGGACTAGCGGGAGGGATTATACTCGGGTCCTACAATGAGCAGTTCTTC. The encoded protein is CASSGLAGGIILGSYNEQFF.

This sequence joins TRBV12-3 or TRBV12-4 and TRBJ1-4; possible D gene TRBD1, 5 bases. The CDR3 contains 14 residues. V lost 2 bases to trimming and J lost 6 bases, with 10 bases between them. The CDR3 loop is CASSLLRRDEKLFF. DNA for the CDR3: TGTGCCAGCAGTTTATTGCGCAGGGATGAAAAACTGTTTTTT.

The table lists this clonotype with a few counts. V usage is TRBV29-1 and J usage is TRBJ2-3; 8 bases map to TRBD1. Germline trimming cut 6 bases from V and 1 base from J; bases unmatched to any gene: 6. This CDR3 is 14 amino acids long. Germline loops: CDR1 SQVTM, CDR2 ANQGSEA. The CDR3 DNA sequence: TGCAGCGTCGCAGGGGGCCTGGGCACAGATACGCAGTATTTT. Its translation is CSVAGGLGTDTQYF.

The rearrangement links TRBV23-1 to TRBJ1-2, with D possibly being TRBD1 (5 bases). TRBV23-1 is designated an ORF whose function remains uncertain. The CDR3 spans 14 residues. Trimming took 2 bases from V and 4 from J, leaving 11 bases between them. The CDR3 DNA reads TGCGCCAGCAGTCAAAGGGGACGGCTCTATGGCTACACCTTC. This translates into CASSQRGRLYGYTF.

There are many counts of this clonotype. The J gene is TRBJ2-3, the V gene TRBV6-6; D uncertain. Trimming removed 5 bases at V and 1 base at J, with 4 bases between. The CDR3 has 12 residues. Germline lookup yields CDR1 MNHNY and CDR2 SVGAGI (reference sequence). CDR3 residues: CASSTGTDTQYF. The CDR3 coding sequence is TGTGCCAGCAGTACCGGCACAGATACGCAGTATTTT.

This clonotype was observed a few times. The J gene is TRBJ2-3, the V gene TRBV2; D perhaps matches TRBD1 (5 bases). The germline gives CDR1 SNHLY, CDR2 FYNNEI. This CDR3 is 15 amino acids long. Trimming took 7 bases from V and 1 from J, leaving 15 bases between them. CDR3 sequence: CASTGRKGGTDTQYF. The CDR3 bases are TGTGCCAGCACGGGCAGGAAAGGGGGCACAGATACGCAGTATTTT.

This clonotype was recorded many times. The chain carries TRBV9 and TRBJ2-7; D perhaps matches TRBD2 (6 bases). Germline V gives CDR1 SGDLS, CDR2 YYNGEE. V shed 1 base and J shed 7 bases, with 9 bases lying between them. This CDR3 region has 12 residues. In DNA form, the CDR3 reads TGTGCCAGCAGCGTACTCGCGGGAGAGCAGTACTTC. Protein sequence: CASSVLAGEQYF.

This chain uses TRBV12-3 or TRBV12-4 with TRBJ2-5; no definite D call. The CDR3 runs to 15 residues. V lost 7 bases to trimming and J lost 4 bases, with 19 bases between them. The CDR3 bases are TGTGCCAGCAAATTTGGTGGCTCCGCTGGAGAGACCCAGTACTTC. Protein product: CASKFGGSAGETQYF.

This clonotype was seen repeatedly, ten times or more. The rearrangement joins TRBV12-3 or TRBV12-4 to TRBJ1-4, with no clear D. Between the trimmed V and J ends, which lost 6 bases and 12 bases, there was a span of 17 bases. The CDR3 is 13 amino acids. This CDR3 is CASRIDSTLELFF. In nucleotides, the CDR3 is TGTGCCAGCAGGATAGACTCTACCCTCGAACTGTTTTTT.

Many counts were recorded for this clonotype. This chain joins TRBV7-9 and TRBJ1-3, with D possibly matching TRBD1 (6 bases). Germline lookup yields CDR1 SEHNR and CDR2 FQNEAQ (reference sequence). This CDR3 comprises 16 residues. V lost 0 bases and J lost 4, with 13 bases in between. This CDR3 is CASSLAGAEGGNTIYF. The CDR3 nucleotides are TGTGCCAGCAGCTTAGCGGGGGCTGAAGGCGGAAACACCATATATTTT.

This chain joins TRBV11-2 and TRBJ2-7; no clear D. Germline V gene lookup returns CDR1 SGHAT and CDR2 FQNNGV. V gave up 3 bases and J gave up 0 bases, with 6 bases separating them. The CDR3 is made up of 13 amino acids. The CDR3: CASSFLVSYEQYV. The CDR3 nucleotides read TGTGCCAGCAGCTTTTTAGTCTCCTACGAGCAGTACGTC.

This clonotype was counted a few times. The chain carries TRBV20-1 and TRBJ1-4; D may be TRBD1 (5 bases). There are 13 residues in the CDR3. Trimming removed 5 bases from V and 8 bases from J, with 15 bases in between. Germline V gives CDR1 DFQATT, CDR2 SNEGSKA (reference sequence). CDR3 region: CSAARAMDEKLFF. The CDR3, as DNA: TGCAGTGCTGCCAGGGCCATGGACGAAAAACTGTTTTTT.

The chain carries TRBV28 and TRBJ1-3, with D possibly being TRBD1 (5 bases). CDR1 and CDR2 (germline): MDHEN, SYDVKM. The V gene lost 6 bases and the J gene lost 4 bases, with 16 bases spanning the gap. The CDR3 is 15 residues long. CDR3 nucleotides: TGTGCCAGCAGGCGGGACCGGGCAAGCGGAAACACCATATATTTT. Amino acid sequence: CASRRDRASGNTIYF.

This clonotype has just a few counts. CDR3 in amino acids: CASSPPGQGQREKLFF. For the CDR3, the DNA is TGTGCCAGCAGTCCACCGGGACAGGGTCAAAGGGAAAAACTGTTTTTT. J is TRBJ1-4 and V is TRBV28, with 9 bases that match TRBD1. V lost 5 bases, J lost 8 bases, and 12 bases stayed unmatched. The germline gives CDR1 MDHEN, CDR2 SYDVKM. CDR3 length equals 16 residues.

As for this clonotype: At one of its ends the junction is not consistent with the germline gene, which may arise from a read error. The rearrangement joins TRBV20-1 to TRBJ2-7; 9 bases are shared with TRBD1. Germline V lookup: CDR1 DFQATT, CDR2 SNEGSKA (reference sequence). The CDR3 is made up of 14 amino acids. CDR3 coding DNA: TGCAGTGCTAGAGCCGGACAGGGGACATACGAGCTGTACTTC. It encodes CSARAGQGTYELYF.

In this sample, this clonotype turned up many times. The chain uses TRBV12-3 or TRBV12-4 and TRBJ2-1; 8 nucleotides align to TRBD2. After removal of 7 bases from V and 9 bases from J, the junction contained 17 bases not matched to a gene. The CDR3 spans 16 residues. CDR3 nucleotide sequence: TGTGCCAGCACCTCCGCGGTCGGGAGGGGGAGTAGTGAGCAGTTCTTC. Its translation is CASTSAVGRGSSEQFF.

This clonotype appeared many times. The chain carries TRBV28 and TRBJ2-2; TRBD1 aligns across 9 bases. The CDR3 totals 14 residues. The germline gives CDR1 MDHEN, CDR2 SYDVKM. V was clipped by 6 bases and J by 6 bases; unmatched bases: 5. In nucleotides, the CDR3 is TGTGCCAGCAGGCGGACAGGGGTCGCCGGGGAGCTGTTTTTT. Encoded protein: CASRRTGVAGELFF.

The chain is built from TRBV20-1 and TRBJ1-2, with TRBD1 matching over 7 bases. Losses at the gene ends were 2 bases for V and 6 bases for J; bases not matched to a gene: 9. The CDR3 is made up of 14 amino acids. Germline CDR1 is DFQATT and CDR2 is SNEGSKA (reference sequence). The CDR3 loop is CSARSDRVEDGYTF. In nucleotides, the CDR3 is TGCAGTGCTAGATCCGACAGGGTAGAGGATGGCTACACCTTC.

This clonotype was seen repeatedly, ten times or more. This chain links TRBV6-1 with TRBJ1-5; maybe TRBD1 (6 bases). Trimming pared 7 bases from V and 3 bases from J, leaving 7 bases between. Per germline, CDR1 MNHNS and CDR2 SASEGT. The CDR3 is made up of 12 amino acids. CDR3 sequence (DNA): TGTGCCAGCACAGGGGACAATCAGCCCCAGCATTTT. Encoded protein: CASTGDNQPQHF.

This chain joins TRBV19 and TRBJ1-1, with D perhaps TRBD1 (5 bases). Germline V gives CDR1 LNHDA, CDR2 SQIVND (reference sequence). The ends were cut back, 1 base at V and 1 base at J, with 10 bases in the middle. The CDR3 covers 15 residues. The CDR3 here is CASSIAGTENTEAFF. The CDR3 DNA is TGTGCCAGTAGTATAGCGGGGACGGAGAACACTGAAGCTTTCTTT.

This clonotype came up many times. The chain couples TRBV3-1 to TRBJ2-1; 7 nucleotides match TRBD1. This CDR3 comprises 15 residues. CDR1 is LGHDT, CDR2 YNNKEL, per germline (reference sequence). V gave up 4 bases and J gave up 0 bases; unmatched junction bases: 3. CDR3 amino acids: CASSPRDSSYNEQFF. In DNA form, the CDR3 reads TGTGCCAGCAGCCCCCGGGACAGCTCCTACAATGAGCAGTTCTTC.

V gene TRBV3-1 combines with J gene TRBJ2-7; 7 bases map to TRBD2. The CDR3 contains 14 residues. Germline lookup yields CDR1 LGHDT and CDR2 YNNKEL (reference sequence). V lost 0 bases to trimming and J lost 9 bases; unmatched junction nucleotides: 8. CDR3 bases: TGTGCCAGCAGCCAAGACCGTCGGGGGGTTAGGCAGTACGTC. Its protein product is CASSQDRRGVRQYV.

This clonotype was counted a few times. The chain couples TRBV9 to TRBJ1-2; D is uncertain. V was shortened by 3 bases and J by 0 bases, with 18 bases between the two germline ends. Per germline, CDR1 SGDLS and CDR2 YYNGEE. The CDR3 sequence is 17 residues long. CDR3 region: CASSAQTGPQTNYGYTF. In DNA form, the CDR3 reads TGTGCCAGCAGCGCCCAGACCGGGCCCCAGACTAACTATGGCTACACCTTC.

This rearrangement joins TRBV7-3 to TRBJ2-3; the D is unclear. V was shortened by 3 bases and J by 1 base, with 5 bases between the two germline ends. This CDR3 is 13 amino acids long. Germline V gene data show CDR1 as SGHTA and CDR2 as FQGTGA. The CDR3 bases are TGTGCCAGCAGCTTCCAGGGCACAGATACGCAGTATTTT. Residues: CASSFQGTDTQYF.

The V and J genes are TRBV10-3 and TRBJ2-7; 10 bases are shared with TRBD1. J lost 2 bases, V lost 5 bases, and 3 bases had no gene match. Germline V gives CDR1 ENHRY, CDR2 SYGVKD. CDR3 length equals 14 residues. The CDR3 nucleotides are TGTGCCATCAGTTCCGGGACAGGGGCCTACGAGCAGTACTTC. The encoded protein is CAISSGTGAYEQYF.

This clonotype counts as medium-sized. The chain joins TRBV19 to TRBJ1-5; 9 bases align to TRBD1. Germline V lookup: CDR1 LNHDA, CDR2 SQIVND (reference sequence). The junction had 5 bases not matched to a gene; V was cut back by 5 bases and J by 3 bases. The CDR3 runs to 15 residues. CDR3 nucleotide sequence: TGTGCCAGTAGTCCGGGACAGGGCGACAATCAGCCCCAGCATTTT. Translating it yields CASSPGQGDNQPQHF.

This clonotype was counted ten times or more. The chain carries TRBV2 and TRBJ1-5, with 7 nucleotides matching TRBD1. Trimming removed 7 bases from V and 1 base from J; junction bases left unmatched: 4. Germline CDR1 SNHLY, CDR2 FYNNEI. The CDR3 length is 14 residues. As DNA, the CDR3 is TGTGCCAGCAATGCGGGACAGAGCAATCAGCCCCAGCATTTT. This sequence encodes CASNAGQSNQPQHF.

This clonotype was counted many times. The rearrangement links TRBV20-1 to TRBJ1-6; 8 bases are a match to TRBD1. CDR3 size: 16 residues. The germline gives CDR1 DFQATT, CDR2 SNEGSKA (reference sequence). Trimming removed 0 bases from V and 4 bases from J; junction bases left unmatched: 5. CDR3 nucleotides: TGCAGTGCTAGAGATCTTAGGACAGGGTATAATTCACCCCTCCACTTT. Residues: CSARDLRTGYNSPLHF.